These T cell receptor beta chains were read from a single sample in a study of blood T cell repertoires in COVID-19. Method: immunoSEQ multiplex PCR; TCRdb's copy keeps in-frame clones and lacks some. The sample yields some 150,000 clones, roughly 80% seen once. Sequencing used peripheral blood. These receptors were taken from a woman in her 70s with acute or convalescent COVID-19. Each CDR3 is given with its conserved first and last residue. A D gene is named only where the DNA matches it firmly. Clone size appears in some rows only: once, few, many, or a class for an expanded clone.

clone_size	d_call	j_call	v_call	cdr3_nt	cdr3_aa
-	-	TRBJ2-3	TRBV4-1	TGCGCCAGCAGCCAACCCGGGTGGATCGCCCAAATTACAGATACGCAGTATTTT	CASSQPGWIAQITDTQYF
once	-	TRBJ1-5	TRBV10-2	TGCGCCAGCAGTGAGTCGCCTCCAGGGGTCCTCATCAGCCATCAGCCCCAGCATTTT	CASSESPPGVLISHQPQHF
-	TRBD1	TRBJ2-7	TRBV2	TGTGCCAGCAGGGTGGACAGGCTGGCCAACTACGAGCAGTACTTC	CASRVDRLANYEQYF
-	-	TRBJ2-2	TRBV9	TGTGCCAGCAGCGTAGAAGCGTCTTCAAACACCGGGGAGCTGTTTTTT	CASSVEASSNTGELFF
-	-	TRBJ2-3	TRBV3-1/TRBV3-2	TGTGCCAGCAGCCGAGAGGGCTGGGCAGATACGCAGTATTTT	CASSREGWADTQYF
-	TRBD2	TRBJ2-2	TRBV7-3	TGTGCCAGCAGTTCGGGACTAGCCTCCGGGGAGCTGTTTTTT	CASSSGLASGELFF
-	-	TRBJ2-2	TRBV9	TGTGCCAGCAGCGTAGATCCAGTCCGGGGAGGGGAGCTGTTTTTT	CASSVDPVRGGELFF
once	TRBD2	TRBJ2-5	TRBV28	TGTGCCAGCAGTTTCGCGCGGGGGTGGAAGACCCAGTACTTC	CASSFARGWKTQYF
few	TRBD1	TRBJ2-1	TRBV9	TGTGCCAGCAGCGTAGGTGGACAGGGATATGAGCAGTTCTTC	CASSVGGQGYEQFF
-	TRBD2	TRBJ2-7	TRBV27	TGTGCCAGCAGTTTTGGGGGGGGGTACGAGCAGTACTTC	CASSFGGGYEQYF
-	TRBD1	TRBJ1-2	TRBV2	TGTGCCAGCAGTGGAGACAGGGGAGATGGCTACACCTTC	CASSGDRGDGYTF
-	-	TRBJ2-1	TRBV27	TGTGCCAGCAGTTTATCCAGGCCGAATGAGCAGTTCTTC	CASSLSRPNEQFF
-	-	TRBJ2-3	TRBV6-6	TGTGCCAGCAGTTACTTGACAGGAAACACAGATACGCAGTATTTT	CASSYLTGNTDTQYF
-	-	TRBJ1-5	TRBV7-8	TGTGCCAGCAGTTACGAAGCCGCACGCAATCAGCCCCAGCATTTT	CASSYEAARNQPQHF
-	-	TRBJ2-1	TRBV24-1	TGTGCCACCAGTGATTTGAGGGGAAACTACAATGAGCAGTTCTTC	CATSDLRGNYNEQFF
-	-	TRBJ2-7	TRBV23-1	TGCGCCAGCAGGCAATCAGGGGAACCCTACGAGCAGTACTTC	CASRQSGEPYEQYF
-	-	TRBJ2-7	TRBV5-1	TGCGCCAGCAGCCCGCCGTCGGGACAAAAGAACGAGCAGTACTTC	CASSPPSGQKNEQYF
-	TRBD1	TRBJ1-5	TRBV6-5	TGTGCCAGCAGTTCCATTACAGGGGACGCGGATCAGCCCCAGCATTTT	CASSSITGDADQPQHF
-	-	TRBJ1-2	TRBV4-2	TGTGCCAGCAGCCCTGGGACACTCGACTATGGCTACACCTTC	CASSPGTLDYGYTF
-	TRBD1	TRBJ1-3	TRBV3-1/TRBV3-2	TGTGCCAGCAGCCAACACCGGGACAGTATATATTTT	CASSQHRDSIYF
-	-	TRBJ2-5	TRBV5-1	TGCGCCAGCAGCTTATCGGGAAGCCAAGAGACCCAGTACTTC	CASSLSGSQETQYF
-	-	TRBJ1-4	TRBV5-1	TGCGCCAGCAGCTTGGCCGGGGTAAAAGATGAAAAACTGTTTTTT	CASSLAGVKDEKLFF
-	TRBD2	TRBJ2-7	TRBV28	TGTGCCAGCAGTCCCCTGAGGGGCGGGAGGACCTACGAGCAGTACTTC	CASSPLRGGRTYEQYF
-	TRBD2	TRBJ2-7	TRBV5-6	TGTGCCAGCAGCTACCTACTAGCGGGAGCCGGCTACGAGCAGTACTTC	CASSYLLAGAGYEQYF
once	-	TRBJ1-5	TRBV19	TGTGCCAGTAGTATCTCACAGGGAGGGGGTAATCAGCCCCAGCATTTT	CASSISQGGGNQPQHF
-	-	TRBJ1-1	TRBV28	TGTGCCAGCAGCCCGGGACAAGTGAACACTGAAGCTTTCTTT	CASSPGQVNTEAFF
once	-	TRBJ2-7	TRBV2	TGTGCCAGCAGTGAGGCCGGACTGGAGCAGTACTTC	CASSEAGLEQYF
few	TRBD2	TRBJ2-2	TRBV7-6	TGTGCCAGCAGCTCCCCGACTAGCGGGGGGGTGGAGCTGTTTTTT	CASSSPTSGGVELFF
-	-	TRBJ1-6	TRBV28	TGTGCCAGCAGTTTCAGTCATTATAATTCACCCCTCCACTTT	CASSFSHYNSPLHF
-	TRBD2	TRBJ2-3	TRBV3-1/TRBV3-2	TGTGCCAGCAGCCAAGTCCAAGGACTAGCTACAGATACGCAGTATTTT	CASSQVQGLATDTQYF
-	TRBD1	TRBJ2-1	TRBV18	TGTGCCAGCTCACCCCGGGACAGTACCTACAATGAGCAGTTCTTC	CASSPRDSTYNEQFF
-	-	TRBJ2-7	TRBV30	TGTGCCTGGGGAACGGGGGAGCAGTACTTC	CAWGTGEQYF
once	-	TRBJ2-2	TRBV29-1	TGCAGCGGTCCAGGGGACGGCACTTCGGGCGGGGAGCTGTTTTTT	CSGPGDGTSGGELFF
-	TRBD2	TRBJ2-1	TRBV27	TGTGCCAGCAGCGCTAGCGGGGAGTATAATGAGCAGTTCTTC	CASSASGEYNEQFF
few	TRBD1	TRBJ1-2	TRBV7-2	TGTGCCAGCAGCTTAGTGGGACAGCTAGGGGCTTATGGCTACACCTTC	CASSLVGQLGAYGYTF
-	TRBD2	TRBJ2-5	TRBV9	TGTGCCAGCAGCGTATCCGGACTAGCGTCTAAAGAGACCCAGTACTTC	CASSVSGLASKETQYF
-	-	TRBJ1-1	TRBV28	TGTGCCAGCAGCCTCATGAGGGGGAGTGAGGCTTTCTTT	CASSLMRGSEAFF
-	TRBD1	TRBJ2-1	TRBV11-3	TGTGCCAGCAGCCCGGAAGCCCCGGGACAGCTATACAATGAGCAGTTCTTC	CASSPEAPGQLYNEQFF
-	TRBD2	TRBJ2-2	TRBV4-3	TGCGCCAGCAGCCAAGATCCTCTAGCGGCCACCGGGGAGCTGTTTTTT	CASSQDPLAATGELFF
-	-	TRBJ2-7	TRBV5-1	TGCGCCAGCAGCTCTACCTACGAGCAGTACTTC	CASSSTYEQYF
once	-	TRBJ1-1	TRBV3-1/TRBV3-2	TGTGCCAGCAGCCAAGTAGCCGGGACTGAAGCTTTCTTT	CASSQVAGTEAFF
-	TRBD1	TRBJ2-7	TRBV6-5	TGTGCCAGCGCCCGGGACAGGGCCTACGAGCAGTACTTC	CASARDRAYEQYF
-	-	TRBJ1-1	TRBV7-9	TGTGCCAGCAGCTTAGTTAAATTTTCGGGGTGGAGAGGAGCTTTCTTT	CASSLVKFSGWRGAFF